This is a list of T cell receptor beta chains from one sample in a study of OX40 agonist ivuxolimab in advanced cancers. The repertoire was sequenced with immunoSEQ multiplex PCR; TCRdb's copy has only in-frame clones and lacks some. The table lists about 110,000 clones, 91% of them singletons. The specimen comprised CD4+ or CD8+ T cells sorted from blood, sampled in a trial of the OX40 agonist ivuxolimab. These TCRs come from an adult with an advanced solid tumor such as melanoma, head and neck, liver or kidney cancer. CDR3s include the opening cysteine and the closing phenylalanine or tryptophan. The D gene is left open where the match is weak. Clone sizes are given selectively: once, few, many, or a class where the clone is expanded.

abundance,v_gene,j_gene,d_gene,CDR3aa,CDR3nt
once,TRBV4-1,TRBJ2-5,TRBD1,CASSQRTGPQETQYF,TGCGCCAGCAGCCAACGGACAGGGCCTCAAGAGACCCAGTACTTC
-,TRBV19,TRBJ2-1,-,CASSIYNEQFF,TGTGCCAGTAGTATTTACAATGAGCAGTTCTTC
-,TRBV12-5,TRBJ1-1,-,CASGLTSPSFRHGTEAFF,TGTGCTAGTGGCCTTACGTCTCCTTCCTTTAGACACGGCACTGAAGCTTTCTTT
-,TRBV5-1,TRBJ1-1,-,CASRSGQNTEAFF,TGCGCCAGCAGGTCGGGACAGAACACTGAAGCTTTCTTT
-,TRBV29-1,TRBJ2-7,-,CSVEDQGKVYEQYF,TGCAGCGTTGAAGATCAGGGGAAAGTCTACGAGCAGTACTTC
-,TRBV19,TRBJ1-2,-,CASSIEGGGLYGYTF,TGTGCCAGTAGTATAGAGGGCGGGGGACTCTATGGCTACACCTTC
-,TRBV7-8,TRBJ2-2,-,CASSLVTTNTGELFF,TGTGCCAGCAGCTTAGTCACGACGAACACCGGGGAGCTGTTTTTT
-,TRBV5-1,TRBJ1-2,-,CASSKQGIDGYTF,TGCGCCAGCAGTAAACAGGGAATAGATGGCTACACCTTC
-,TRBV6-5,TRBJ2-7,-,CASSPPGTYEQYF,TGTGCCAGCAGTCCCCCCGGAACCTACGAGCAGTACTTC
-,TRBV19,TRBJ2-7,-,CASSGRNRGRLAVEQYF,TGTGCCAGTAGTGGTAGAAACAGGGGCCGTCTAGCGGTTGAGCAGTACTTC
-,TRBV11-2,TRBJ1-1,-,CASSLTTNTEAFF,TGTGCCAGCAGCTTAACCACGAACACTGAAGCTTTCTTT
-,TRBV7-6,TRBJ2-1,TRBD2,CASSQIVSGGSNEQFF,TGTGCCAGCAGCCAGATCGTTAGCGGGGGTTCGAATGAGCAGTTCTTC
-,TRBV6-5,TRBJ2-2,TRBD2,CASRREGGTGELFF,TGTGCCAGCAGGCGGGAGGGAGGCACCGGGGAGCTGTTTTTT